The next 28 T cell receptor beta chains were all read from a single sample in a study of blood T cell repertoires in COVID-19. Sequencing was performed with immunoSEQ multiplex PCR; in TCRdb, only in-frame clones are kept and a portion is missing. This table holds around 260,000 clones, 91% found once. The specimen sequenced was peripheral blood. The origin of the receptors is a person aged 18 to 35 with COVID-19, enrolled during active disease.

The chain recombines TRBV24-1 with TRBJ2-1; TRBD2 is a possible D gene (6 bases). Germline assignment: CDR1 KGHDR and CDR2 SFDVKD. The CDR3 length is 14 residues. Trimming shortened V by 4 bases and J by 7 bases, and 13 bases separated the two germline ends. The CDR3 region is CATSDQRVMNEQFF. The CDR3 DNA sequence: TGTGCCACCAGTGACCAGCGGGTCATGAATGAGCAGTTCTTC.

The chain couples TRBV4-1 to TRBJ2-1; 8 bases align to TRBD1. Germline CDR1 and CDR2: MGHRA and YSYEKL. J was trimmed by 4 bases and V by 8 bases; bases with no gene match: 10. This CDR3 comprises 15 residues. The DNA for the CDR3 is TGCGCCAGCCGAGAGCAGGGGGCTTTTTACAATGAGCAGTTCTTC. Translating it yields CASREQGAFYNEQFF.

With regard to this clone: This sample includes further DNA sequences coding for the same CDR3. The CDR3 loop is CASTGQGNQPQHF. In DNA form, the CDR3 reads TGTGCCAGCACGGGACAGGGTAATCAGCCCCAGCATTTT. This sequence joins TRBV6-5 and TRBJ1-5; 9 bases line up with TRBD1. The junction had 2 bases not matched to a gene; V was cut back by 7 bases and J by 4 bases. CDR3 length: 13 residues. The germline V gene has CDR1 MNHEY and CDR2 SVGAGI.

The chain couples TRBV24-1 to TRBJ2-1; TRBD2 matches 11 bases. Germline values: CDR1 KGHDR, CDR2 SFDVKD. J lost 7 bases, V lost 1 base, and 5 bases had no gene match. The CDR3 is 16 amino acids. The DNA of the CDR3 is TGTGCCACCAGTGATTTCACTAGCGGGAGTATGAATGAGCAGTTCTTC. It is translated as CATSDFTSGSMNEQFF.

The chain employs TRBV21-1 and TRBJ1-5; the table's D call of TRBD1 was not tested on the DNA. TRBV21-1 is a listed pseudogene. The CDR3 extends over 17 amino acids. CDR3 sequence reads: CASLICRDSEKNQPQHF. The CDR3 region has the DNA TGTGCCAGCCTGATATGCCGGGACAGCGAAAAAAATCAGCCCCAGCATTTT.

The J gene is TRBJ1-2, the V gene TRBV4-1; D gene unclear. Trimming stripped 1 base from V and 5 bases from J, with 11 bases between. The V gene's germline CDR1 is MGHRA and CDR2 YSYEKL. CDR3 length: 14 residues. For the CDR3, the DNA is TGCGCCAGCAGCCAAGGAACCCTACTTTATGGCTACACCTTC. It translates to CASSQGTLLYGYTF.

The chain combines TRBV21-1 with TRBJ2-4; no DNA check was done on the table's D call, TRBD2. TRBV21-1 is described as a pseudogene. The CDR3 covers 16 residues. The CDR3 spells CASSPPRSLAKNIQYF. For the CDR3, the DNA is TGTGCCAGCAGTCCCCCAAGGAGTCTAGCCAAAAACATTCAGTACTTC.

The gene calls are TRBV2 and TRBJ1-2; 7 bases are shared with TRBD1. V was clipped by 3 bases and J by 6 bases; unmatched bases: 10. Germline assignment: CDR1 SNHLY and CDR2 FYNNEI. This CDR3 contains 15 residues. The CDR3 region has the DNA TGTGCCAGCAGTGATGGTGACAGGGACATTCATGGCTACACCTTC. As protein: CASSDGDRDIHGYTF.

The rearrangement joins TRBV5-1 to TRBJ1-3; D ambiguous. CDR3 length: 17 residues. Germline V gene data show CDR1 as SGHRS and CDR2 as YFSETQ. Trimming stripped 1 base from V and 0 bases from J, with 14 bases between. The CDR3 sequence: CASSLSNVYGSGNTIYF. CDR3 nucleotide sequence: TGCGCCAGCAGCTTGTCCAACGTCTACGGCTCTGGAAACACCATATATTTT.

This rearrangement joins TRBV10-3 to TRBJ2-1; the match to TRBD2 covers 14 bases. With V trimmed by 0 bases and J by 7 bases, 5 bases remained unmatched. The CDR3 spans 17 residues. Germline assignment: CDR1 ENHRY and CDR2 SYGVKD. CDR3 bases: TGTGCCATCAGTGAGTCCCAAGGACTAGCGGGAGGTAATGAGCAGTTCTTC. Translation gives CAISESQGLAGGNEQFF.

The chain couples TRBV6-4 to TRBJ1-3; weak D call: TRBD1 (5 bases). V was shortened by 8 bases and J by 4 bases, with 15 bases between the two germline ends. From germline, CDR1 is MRHNA and CDR2 SNTAGT. The length of the CDR3 is 14 residues. The CDR3 DNA sequence: TGTGCCAGCGCCCCGGGAGGGGAAGGAAACACCATATATTTT. Residues: CASAPGGEGNTIYF.

A remark on this clone: The sample has other DNA sequences that encode this CDR3 too. The V call is TRBV27, the J call TRBJ2-7, with D perhaps TRBD1 (6 bases). The CDR3 covers 14 residues. V was pared by 2 bases and J by 2 bases, with 10 bases between. Germline CDR1 reads MNHEY; CDR2 reads SMNVEV (reference sequence). CDR3 residues: CASSLVAGAYEQYF. Written as DNA, the CDR3 is TGTGCCAGCAGTTTAGTTGCAGGGGCCTACGAGCAGTACTTC.

The V and J genes are TRBV18 and TRBJ1-6, with D uncertain. This CDR3 spans 10 amino acids. V dropped 6 bases and J dropped 13 bases, with 7 bases sitting between them. CDR1 is KGHSH, CDR2 LQKENI, per germline. The CDR3 is CASSVSPLHF. CDR3 sequence (DNA): TGTGCCAGCTCTGTGTCTCCCCTCCACTTT.

J is TRBJ1-2 and V is TRBV14; the match to TRBD1 covers 7 bases. After removal of 5 bases from V and 4 bases from J, the junction contained 7 bases not matched to a gene. The CDR3 length is 14 residues. CDR1 SGHDN and CDR2 FVKESK come from the germline V gene. In DNA, the CDR3 is TGTGCCAGCAGCGAACAGGGGTTGGGCTATGGCTACACCTTC. Translating it yields CASSEQGLGYGYTF. The full variable domain, with the rest looked up from reference TRBV14 and TRBJ1-2, is EAGVTQFPSHSVIEKGQTVTLRCDPISGHDNLYWYRRVMGKEIKFLLHFVKESKQDESGMPNNRFLAERTGGTYSTLKVQPAELEDSGVYFCASSEQGLGYGYTFGSGTRLTVV.

The rearrangement uses TRBV6-5 and TRBJ2-7; D call uncertain. Germline CDR1 and CDR2: MNHEY and SVGAGI. V was shortened by 7 bases and J by 4 bases, with 8 bases between the two germline ends. CDR3 size: 11 residues. The chain's CDR3 is CASTGYYEQYF. The CDR3 DNA reads as TGTGCCAGCACGGGTTATTACGAGCAGTACTTC.

The V gene is TRBV29-1, the J gene TRBJ2-1; TRBD2 agrees at 11 bases. Germline V gene data show CDR1 as SQVTM and CDR2 as ANQGSEA. Trimming removed 6 bases from V and 4 bases from J; junction bases left unmatched: 11. The CDR3 runs to 16 residues. CDR3 in DNA: TGCAGCGTCCTGCCCGGGACTAGCGGACTATACAATGAGCAGTTCTTC. Translated, it gives CSVLPGTSGLYNEQFF.

This rearrangement joins TRBV9 to TRBJ2-1; 7 bases are shared with TRBD1. Germline V gene sequence: CDR1 SGDLS, CDR2 YYNGEE. V was clipped by 3 bases and J by 0 bases; unmatched bases: 12. The CDR3 length is 18 residues. CDR3 amino acids: CASSGTIGTAPSYNEQFF. The CDR3 nucleotides are TGTGCCAGCAGCGGGACCATTGGGACAGCTCCCTCCTACAATGAGCAGTTCTTC.

In its sample, this clone was seen once. The V gene is TRBV30, the J gene TRBJ2-1; 9 bases align to TRBD1. The CDR3 has 14 amino acids. V trimming: 5 bases; J trimming: 7 bases; junction bases outside the gene matches: 9. Germline V lookup: CDR1 GTSNPN, CDR2 SVGIG (reference sequence). CDR3 region: CAWAPGQGSNEQFF. CDR3 DNA sequence: TGTGCCTGGGCCCCGGGACAGGGTTCAAATGAGCAGTTCTTC.

The chain couples TRBV6-6 to TRBJ1-1; D is possibly TRBD1 (6 bases). This CDR3 contains 16 residues. V gave up 3 bases and J gave up 4 bases, with 18 bases separating them. The germline CDR1 and CDR2 sequences are MNHNY and SVGAGI (reference sequence). CDR3 nucleotides: TGTGCCAGCAGTTATCCCTCCACAGGGAGGGCCACTGAAGCTTTCTTT. Amino acids: CASSYPSTGRATEAFF.

This clone was observed a single time. The chain carries TRBV3-1 (or the pseudogene TRBV3-2) and TRBJ1-2; D is ambiguous. Germline-derived CDR1 and CDR2 are LGHDT and YNNKEL (reference sequence). The CDR3 is made up of 14 amino acids. Trimming removed 4 bases from V and 7 bases from J, with 16 bases in between. DNA for the CDR3: TGTGCCAGCAGCCCGGTGACGGCAGCGGGTGGCTACACCTTC. This sequence encodes CASSPVTAAGGYTF.

The J gene is TRBJ1-1, the V gene TRBV5-1, with 10 positions matching TRBD1. Germline CDR1 SGHRS, CDR2 YFSETQ. V trimming: 4 bases; J trimming: 8 bases; junction bases outside the gene matches: 5. CDR3 size: 13 residues. The CDR3 reads CASSGTGEWEAFF. For the CDR3, the DNA is TGCGCCAGCAGCGGGACAGGGGAATGGGAAGCTTTCTTT.

The chain links TRBV7-9 to TRBJ2-1; 9 positions match TRBD2. Per the germline V gene, CDR1 is SEHNR and CDR2 is FQNEAQ (reference sequence). The J segment lost 8 bases and the V segment lost 8 bases, leaving 13 bases of the junction unmatched. The length of the CDR3 is 15 residues. CDR3 protein: CASLEGAGGQDEQFF. CDR3 DNA sequence: TGTGCCAGCCTGGAGGGGGCGGGAGGGCAGGATGAGCAGTTCTTC.

This clone was detected once. The gene calls are TRBV21-1 and TRBJ2-2; the table assigns TRBD2, which was not confirmed against the DNA. TRBV21-1 is noted as a pseudogene. The length of the CDR3 is 18 residues. In DNA form, the CDR3 reads TGTGCCAGCAGCAAGTACGGACTAGCGGGAAAGAACACCGGGGAGCTGTTTTTT. Translating it yields CASSKYGLAGKNTGELFF.

This chain uses TRBV9 with TRBJ2-1, with a possible D match to TRBD2 (6 bases). Looked up from germline, CDR1 is SGDLS and CDR2 is YYNGEE. Trimming took 0 bases from V and 15 from J, leaving 16 bases between them. The CDR3 sequence is 13 residues long. Written as DNA, the CDR3 is TGTGCCAGCAGCGTAGCCGGAACACGGAGGGTGTTCTTC. Protein: CASSVAGTRRVFF.

V and J are TRBV10-3 and TRBJ1-2; 7 bases line up with TRBD1. With V trimmed by 0 bases and J by 7 bases, 5 bases remained unmatched. Germline CDR1 ENHRY, CDR2 SYGVKD. The CDR3 loop spans 14 amino acids. CDR3 sequence reads: CAISESERGLGYTF. The CDR3 region has the DNA TGTGCCATCAGTGAGTCAGAGAGGGGGCTTGGCTACACCTTC.

Regarding this clone: This sample also contains other DNA sequences that code for the same CDR3. Here the CDR3 DNA reads TGTGCCAGCAGCTTCGGCGGGGGCTACGAGCAGTACTTC. Residues: CASSFGGGYEQYF. This chain connects TRBV11-2 to TRBJ2-7, with 7 nucleotides matching TRBD2. V trimming: 3 bases; J trimming: 3 bases; junction bases outside the gene matches: 2. There are 13 residues in the CDR3. CDR1 and CDR2 (germline): SGHAT, FQNNGV.

The chain carries TRBV3-1 (or the pseudogene TRBV3-2) and TRBJ2-3, with 7 nucleotides matching TRBD2. This CDR3 comprises 15 residues. Per the germline V gene, CDR1 is LGHDT and CDR2 is YNNKEL (reference sequence). Losses at the gene ends were 1 base for V and 4 bases for J; bases not matched to a gene: 5. CDR3 coding DNA: TGTGCCAGCAGCCAAGCCTTACGGGAGGCAGATACGCAGTATTTT. It encodes CASSQALREADTQYF.

The V call is TRBV5-1, the J call TRBJ2-2; tentative D call: TRBD1 (5 bases). The CDR3 runs 16 residues. V was trimmed by 0 bases and J by 0 bases, leaving 9 bases between them. The germline V gene encodes CDR1 SGHRS and CDR2 YFSETQ. Here the CDR3 reads CASSLVVGPNTGELFF. DNA for the CDR3: TGCGCCAGCAGCTTGGTCGTGGGGCCGAACACCGGGGAGCTGTTTTTT.